This T cell receptor (beta chain) was captured in a study of blood T cell repertoires in COVID-19. Study overall: The United States, Italy and Spain provided the acute and convalescent COVID-19 samples.

TCRdb's table, derived via immunoSEQ multiplex PCR, lists solely in-frame clones and lacks some. The profile shows about 370,000 clones, around 87% of them singletons. The CDR3 runs 14 residues. Germline CDR1 and CDR2: MNHEY and SVGAGI. The germline V and J ends were trimmed by 7 bases and 0 bases, with 13 bases remaining between them. This clonotype originated in a woman aged 25-40 years with COVID-19, enrolled during active disease. The rearrangement uses TRBV6-5 and TRBJ2-7, with D unclear. Sequencing input: peripheral blood. Here the CDR3 reads CASIPREASYEQYF. The CDR3, as DNA: TGTGCCAGCATCCCAAGAGAGGCCTCCTACGAGCAGTACTTC.